The subject of this entry is one T cell receptor (beta chain). Its antigen is undetermined. This record comes from a study of OX40 agonist ivuxolimab in advanced cancers. For the study at large: Patients in the trial were receiving intravenous ivuxolimab every 2 weeks, at doses of 0.01 to 10 mg/kg. Partial responses were seen in three patients, one with hepatocellular carcinoma and two with cutaneous melanoma.

V was clipped by 10 bases and J by 8 bases, with 17 bases between them. Germline V gene sequence: CDR1 SNHLY, CDR2 FYNNEI. CDR3 length: 13 amino acids. Sequencing used immunoSEQ multiplex PCR; TCRdb keeps in-frame clones, though not all of them. The table has 100,000 or so clones, 80% to 90% seen once. Study conclusions and caveats: Determination of antigen specificity was not performed for the expanded peripheral T cells. The study observed clonal expansion of CD4+ and CD8+ blood T cells by week 6 at 0.1 to 3.0 mg/kg.

The chain joins TRBV2 to TRBJ1-4; TRBD1 might be the D (6 bases). Material: CD4+ or CD8+ T cells sorted from blood, obtained in a trial of the OX40 agonist ivuxolimab. The receptor comes from an adult with an advanced solid tumor such as melanoma, head and neck, liver or kidney cancer. CDR3 residues: CATAPDSREKLFF. For the CDR3, the DNA is TGTGCCACCGCGCCGGACAGTCGGGAAAAACTGTTTTTT.